The clone carrying this TCR beta chain is labeled as medium-sized. Germline V gene sequence: CDR1 SQVTM, CDR2 ANQGSEA. This CDR3 has 14 residues. J lost 5 bases, V lost 6 bases, and 7 bases had no gene match. This sample is part of a study of liver allograft versus peripheral blood T cells. Study overall: Intrahepatic T cell receptor repertoires from transplanted livers were compared against repertoires in recipients' peripheral blood.

TCRdb processed the reads anew with MiXCR; each CDR3 protein has one entry. Among around 12,000 distinct CDR3 sequences listed, roughly 28% were seen once. This clonotype originated in a human patient who had a liver transplant. Part of the T cells may come from the graft donor. The chain combines TRBV29-1 with TRBJ2-1; 10 nucleotides align to TRBD1. The CDR3 loop is CSVATGTGDNEQFF. The CDR3 DNA sequence: TGCAGCGTAGCCACCGGGACAGGGGACAATGAGCAGTTCTTC.